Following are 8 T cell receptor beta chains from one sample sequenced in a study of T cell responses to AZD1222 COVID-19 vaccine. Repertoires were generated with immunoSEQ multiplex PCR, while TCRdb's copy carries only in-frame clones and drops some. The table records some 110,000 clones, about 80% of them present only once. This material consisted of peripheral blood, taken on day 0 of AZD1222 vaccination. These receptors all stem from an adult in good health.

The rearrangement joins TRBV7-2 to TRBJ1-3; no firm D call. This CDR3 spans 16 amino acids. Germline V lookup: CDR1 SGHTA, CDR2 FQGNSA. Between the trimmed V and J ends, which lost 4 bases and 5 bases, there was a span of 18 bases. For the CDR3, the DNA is TGTGCCAGCAGCTCCGACCCAAACGACGGCAGAAACACCATATATTTT. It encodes CASSSDPNDGRNTIYF.

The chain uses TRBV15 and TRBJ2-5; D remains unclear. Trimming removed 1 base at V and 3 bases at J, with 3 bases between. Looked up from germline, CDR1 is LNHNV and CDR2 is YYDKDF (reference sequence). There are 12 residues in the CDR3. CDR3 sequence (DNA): TGTGCCACCAGCAGAGTAAAAGAGACCCAGTACTTC. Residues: CATSRVKETQYF.

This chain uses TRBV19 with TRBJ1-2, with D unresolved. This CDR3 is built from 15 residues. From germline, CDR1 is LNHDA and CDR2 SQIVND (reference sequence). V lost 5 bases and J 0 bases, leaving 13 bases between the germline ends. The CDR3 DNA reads TGTGCCAGTAGTTCTCAGCGGGGAGCTAACTATGGCTACACCTTC. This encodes CASSSQRGANYGYTF.

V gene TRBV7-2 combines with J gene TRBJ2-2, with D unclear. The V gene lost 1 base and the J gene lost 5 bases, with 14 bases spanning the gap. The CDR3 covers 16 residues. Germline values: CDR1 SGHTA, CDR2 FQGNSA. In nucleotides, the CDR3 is TGTGCCAGCAGCTTAGAGAAGTCAGCCCTGACCGGGGAGCTGTTTTTT. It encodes CASSLEKSALTGELFF. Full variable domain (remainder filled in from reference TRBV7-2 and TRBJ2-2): GAGVSQSPSNKVTEKGKDVELRCDPISGHTALYWYRQSLGQGLEFLIYFQGNSAPDKSGLPSDRFSAERTGGSVSTLTIQRTQQEDSAVYLCASSLEKSALTGELFFGEGSRLTVL.

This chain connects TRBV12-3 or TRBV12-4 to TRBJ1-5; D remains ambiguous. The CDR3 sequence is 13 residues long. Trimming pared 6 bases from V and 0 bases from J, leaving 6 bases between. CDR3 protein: CASRRDSNQPQHF. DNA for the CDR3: TGTGCCAGCAGAAGGGATAGCAATCAGCCCCAGCATTTT.

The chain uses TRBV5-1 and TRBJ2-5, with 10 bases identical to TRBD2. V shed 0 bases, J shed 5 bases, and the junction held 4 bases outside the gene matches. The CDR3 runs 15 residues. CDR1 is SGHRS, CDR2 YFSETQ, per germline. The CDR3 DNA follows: TGCGCCAGCAGCTTGGGATTAGCGGGGGGTGAGACCCAGTACTTC. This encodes CASSLGLAGGETQYF.

The CDR3 loop is CASSLAVGVPPLHF. DNA of the CDR3: TGCGCCAGCAGCTTGGCCGTAGGGGTCCCACCCCTCCACTTT. J is TRBJ1-6 and V is TRBV5-1, with D possibly TRBD1 on 5 matching bases. Germline loops: CDR1 SGHRS, CDR2 YFSETQ. V lost 0 bases and J 11 bases, leaving 12 bases between the germline ends. CDR3 size: 14 residues. Supplemented by reference TRBV5-1 and TRBJ1-6, the full variable domain reads KAGVTQTPRYLIKTRGQQVTLSCSPISGHRSVSWYQQTPGQGLQFLFEYFSETQRNKGNFPGRFSGRQFSNSRSEMNVSTLELGDSALYLCASSLAVGVPPLHFGNGTRLTVT.

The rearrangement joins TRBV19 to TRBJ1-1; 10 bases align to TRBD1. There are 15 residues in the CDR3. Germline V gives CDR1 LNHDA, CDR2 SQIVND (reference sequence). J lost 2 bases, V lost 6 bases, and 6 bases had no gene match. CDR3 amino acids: CASSQDRGPNTEAFF. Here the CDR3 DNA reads TGTGCCAGTAGCCAAGACAGGGGGCCCAACACTGAAGCTTTCTTT.